Following are 6 T cell receptor beta chains from one sample sequenced in a study of blood T cell repertoires in COVID-19. Here immunoSEQ multiplex PCR was the method, and the copy in TCRdb shows in-frame clones only, minus some. The sample records tens of thousands of clones, more than 70% being singletons. Sequenced: peripheral blood. Receptors were obtained from a man in his forties or fifties with active COVID-19.

The J gene is TRBJ1-2, the V gene TRBV20-1; no reliable D call. The length of the CDR3 is 11 residues. V lost 6 bases to trimming and J lost 5 bases, with 10 bases between them. Germline-derived CDR1 and CDR2 are DFQATT and SNEGSKA (reference sequence). CDR3 nucleotides: TGCAGTGCCTCTGGAGGATATGGCTACACCTTC. The encoded protein is CSASGGYGYTF.

This chain links TRBV4-2 with TRBJ2-3; no definite D call. Germline V gene lookup returns CDR1 LGHNA and CDR2 YNFKEQ. The CDR3 has 13 residues. V was trimmed by 1 base and J by 7 bases, leaving 9 bases between them. CDR3 in DNA: TGTGCCAGCAGCCAAGTGGGCGACCATACGCAGTATTTT. Residues: CASSQVGDHTQYF.

This chain joins TRBV4-2 and TRBJ2-4; 7 bases align to TRBD2. J lost 2 bases, V lost 6 bases, and 10 bases had no gene match. This CDR3 is 16 amino acids long. Germline V gene lookup returns CDR1 LGHNA and CDR2 YNFKEQ. The CDR3 DNA sequence: TGTGCCAGCAGGGGGGAGGGGTCGGTTTCCAAAAACATTCAGTACTTC. This sequence encodes CASRGEGSVSKNIQYF.

The CDR3 is CASSLTTPRLGNTIYF. CDR3 DNA: TGTGCCAGCTCACTAACCACGCCGCGGCTTGGAAACACCATATATTTT. This rearrangement joins TRBV18 to TRBJ1-3; no clear D gene. Germline CDR1 reads KGHSH; CDR2 reads LQKENI. This CDR3 has 16 amino acids. The germline V and J ends were trimmed by 4 bases and 3 bases, with 16 bases remaining between them.

This chain connects TRBV28 to TRBJ1-1; 7 positions agree with TRBD1. This CDR3 region has 13 residues. With 2 bases clipped from V and 10 bases from J, the junction kept 7 bases outside the gene matches. Germline V CDR1 and CDR2: MDHEN, SYDVKM. DNA of the CDR3: TGTGCCAGCAGTTTAATGAAGGCAGGGGGAGCTTTCTTT. This codes for CASSLMKAGGAFF.

The rearrangement uses TRBV6-2 or TRBV6-3 and TRBJ1-5; 8 nucleotides match TRBD1. CDR1 is MNHEY, CDR2 SVGEGT, per germline. CDR3 length: 16 residues. V was clipped by 4 bases and J by 0 bases; unmatched bases: 5. The CDR3 here is CASSSPDRASNQPQHF. CDR3 nucleotides: TGTGCCAGCAGTTCCCCGGACAGGGCTAGCAATCAGCCCCAGCATTTT.